This TCR beta chain originates from a study of T cell repertoires in cytomegalovirus infection. Turning to the study itself: CMV infection together with matching HLA type was indicated by public TCR beta signatures.

TCRdb analysed the reads with MiXCR anew, one entry per CDR3 protein. The sample includes roughly 140,000 distinct CDR3 sequences, about 25% of them seen just once. This clonotype was counted a few times. Its specificity is unknown. General study points: There were HLA-C-restricted CMV-specific TCR beta clonotypes dominating the ex vivo response.

The germline V gene encodes CDR1 SGHVS and CDR2 FNYEAQ. The CDR3 contains 16 residues. With 4 bases clipped from V and 0 bases from J, the junction kept 6 bases outside the gene matches. The rearrangement links TRBV7-6 to TRBJ2-1; 7 bases map to TRBD2. What was sequenced was PBMCs. This receptor was identified in a human donor in good health (CMV status not recorded). Some clones in this sample may be carry-over from other donors' samples. CDR3 sequence reads: CASSSVRGSSYNEQFF. The CDR3 bases are TGTGCCAGCAGCTCAGTGCGGGGGAGCTCCTACAATGAGCAGTTCTTC.